Listed below are T cell receptor beta chains from one sample, sequenced in a study of cytomegalovirus exposure and HLA in healthy donors. Libraries were prepared by immunoSEQ multiplex PCR; TCRdb keeps only in-frame clonotypes and omits some of them. The sample contains 200,000 to 250,000 clones, 85% to 90% of which appear only once. The source material was PBMCs. The receptor set was obtained from a woman aged 18-29 years in good health and CMV-seronegative. Both conserved end residues are part of each CDR3. The D gene is left open where the match is weak. Expanded clones get a size class; other rows say once, few or many, or leave the size out.

TGTGCCAGCAGCGTAGGGTCCGGGAACGGGGAGACCCAGTACTTC	CASSVGSGNGETQYF	TRBV9	TRBJ2-5	.	.
TGTGCCAGCAGCTCAAGTACAGGTGCCACCGGGGAGCTGTTTTTT	CASSSSTGATGELFF	TRBV6-4	TRBJ2-2	.	.
TGCGCCAGCAGCTTTGCCGGGGAACCCACCGGGGAGCTGTTTTTT	CASSFAGEPTGELFF	TRBV5-1	TRBJ2-2	.	.
TGTGCCAGCAGTTACCGACAGAGCAGCTACGAGCAGTACTTC	CASSYRQSSYEQYF	TRBV6-5	TRBJ2-7	.	.
TGTGCCAGCAGCGAGGGGGGGGCCTTTAGCACAGATACGCAGTATTTT	CASSEGGAFSTDTQYF	TRBV2	TRBJ2-3	.	once
TGTGCCAGCAGCTTCCCCGAGGGCCGGGCTTTGTACAATGAGCAGTTCTTC	CASSFPEGRALYNEQFF	TRBV11-2	TRBJ2-1	.	.
TGTGCCAGCAGTCGCACCCGGGGGGGCACAGATACGCAGTATTTT	CASSRTRGGTDTQYF	TRBV6-6	TRBJ2-3	TRBD2	.
TGCGCCAGCCGTTCGGGGGATGTGACTGAAGCTTTCTTT	CASRSGDVTEAFF	TRBV5-1	TRBJ1-1	.	.
TGTGCCAGCAGCCGACGGGACAGGAACTACGAGCAGTACTTC	CASSRRDRNYEQYF	TRBV7-2	TRBJ2-7	TRBD1	.
TGTGCCAGCAGCTGGTACCCTAGCGTTACAGATACGCAGTATTTT	CASSWYPSVTDTQYF	TRBV5-6	TRBJ2-3	.	.
TGTGCCAGCCAACCACCGGCAGGTACGCAGTATTTT	CASQPPAGTQYF	TRBV4-2	TRBJ2-3	.	.
TGTGCCAGCAGTCCCGGTAGGGGCGGGATCTACAATGAGCAGTTCTTC	CASSPGRGGIYNEQFF	TRBV2	TRBJ2-1	.	.
TGTGCCAGTAGTATCGGTTACGAGCAGTACTTC	CASSIGYEQYF	TRBV19	TRBJ2-7	.	.
TGTGCCTGGAGCCTACAGGGGGATGAGGGCTACACCTTC	CAWSLQGDEGYTF	TRBV30	TRBJ1-2	TRBD1	few
TGTGCCCTCCTCAAGGGGGATTCCTACAATGAGCAGTTCTTC	CALLKGDSYNEQFF	TRBV2	TRBJ2-1	.	.
TGTGCCATACAGGGTGCGACCATCTATGGCTACACCTTC	CAIQGATIYGYTF	TRBV10-3	TRBJ1-2	.	.
TGTGCCAGCAACATACAGGGTTGGACTGAAGCTTTCTTT	CASNIQGWTEAFF	TRBV28	TRBJ1-1	.	.
TGCGCCAGCAGCCATCCCGAGCGGGAGGTGTATGAGCAGTTCTTC	CASSHPEREVYEQFF	TRBV4-1	TRBJ2-1	TRBD2	.
TGTGCCAGCAGCATTGCCGGAGGGGACACTGAAGCTTTCTTT	CASSIAGGDTEAFF	TRBV7-9	TRBJ1-1	.	.
TGTGCCAGCAGCTTTGCTGGGACAGCCGCCGGTGGCTACACCTTC	CASSFAGTAAGGYTF	TRBV5-6	TRBJ1-2	TRBD1	.
TGCGCCAGCAGCCAAAGGATGTGGGCGGATACGCAGTATTTT	CASSQRMWADTQYF	TRBV4-3	TRBJ2-3	.	.
TGTGCCAGCTCACCACCATCGGTTGTAGATGGCTACACCTTC	CASSPPSVVDGYTF	TRBV18	TRBJ1-2	.	.
TGCGAGGAGGGTAGCGTAACCTACGAGCAGTACTTC	CEEGSVTYEQYF	TRBV21-1	TRBJ2-7	.	once
TGCGCCAGCAGCGTCATAGCGGGAGTAGTGACCGGGGAGCTGTTTTTT	CASSVIAGVVTGELFF	TRBV5-1	TRBJ2-2	TRBD2	.
TGTGCCAGCAGCCTTGAGACAGGGGGCGTCTACGAGCAGTACTTC	CASSLETGGVYEQYF	TRBV11-2	TRBJ2-7	TRBD1	.
TGTGCCAGCAGTTACTCGCCGGTTGTCTCCTACGAGCAGTACTTC	CASSYSPVVSYEQYF	TRBV6-5	TRBJ2-7	.	.
TGTGCCAGCAGTTTTGGGGGCAGCGGGGACTCCTACGAGCAGTACTTC	CASSFGGSGDSYEQYF	TRBV28	TRBJ2-7	.	once
TGTGCCAGCAGCGTAGTGGGTACAGGGAACTATGGCTACACCTTC	CASSVVGTGNYGYTF	TRBV9	TRBJ1-2	.	few
TGCAGCACACGATCTGGTGAGCAGTTCTTC	CSTRSGEQFF	TRBV29-1	TRBJ2-1	.	.
TGCAGCGTTGAAGACCCGAAAGCGGGAGACTACGAGCAGTACTTC	CSVEDPKAGDYEQYF	TRBV29-1	TRBJ2-7	TRBD2	.
TGTGCCATAACCGGGACAGGGAACAATCAGCCCCAGCATTTT	CAITGTGNNQPQHF	TRBV28	TRBJ1-5	TRBD1	.
TGTGCCAGCAGCAGGCTCGCTGAGCAGTTCTTC	CASSRLAEQFF	TRBV27	TRBJ2-1	.	.
TGTGCCAGCAGCTCCCCGGACAGCGAGCAGTACTTC	CASSSPDSEQYF	TRBV13	TRBJ2-7	.	.
TGTGCCAGTACCTCTCTCGAGCGAAGGCGCCCGGGAAACAGAGGCTACACCTTC	CASTSLERRRPGNRGYTF	TRBV19	TRBJ1-2	.	.
TGTGCCAGCAGTGAAGGACAGGGGGCCTACGAGCAGTACTTC	CASSEGQGAYEQYF	TRBV25-1	TRBJ2-7	TRBD1	.
TGTGCCAGCACCCTCTCCGGGTTCGACACTGAAGCTTTCTTT	CASTLSGFDTEAFF	TRBV6-1	TRBJ1-1	.	.
TGTGCCAGCAGCTTATCCAGGGGACCCTACGAGCAGTACTTC	CASSLSRGPYEQYF	TRBV7-9	TRBJ2-7	.	.
TGTGCCAGCAGTGGGGACAGGGGACGCAATCAGCCCCAGCATTTT	CASSGDRGRNQPQHF	TRBV6-1	TRBJ1-5	TRBD1	few
TGTGCCAGCAGTTTCGCCGACAGGGGGGCCTACGAGCAGTACTTC	CASSFADRGAYEQYF	TRBV28	TRBJ2-7	TRBD1	.
TGTGCCAGCAGCCCACTCCAACTAGCGGGGAACACAGATACGCAGTATTTT	CASSPLQLAGNTDTQYF	TRBV7-9	TRBJ2-3	TRBD2	few